This record looks at one T cell receptor (beta chain) sequence and its context. CDR1 and CDR2 (germline): KGHSH, LQKENI. Deletions cut 4 bases from V and 5 bases from J, with 15 bases between. The CDR3 totals 14 residues. This record comes from a study of shared clonotypes between healthy human individuals. The authors loaded around 220 ng DNA, some 32,000 T cell genomes, into sorted-subset replicate PCRs. This table comes from immunoSEQ multiplex PCR, and its TCRdb copy is limited to in-frame clones, with some not included. The sample shows about 610,000 clones, more than 95% of them seen only once. The source is a woman in her twenties or thirties in good health. What was sequenced was naive CD4+ T cells sorted from blood. Subset in this sample: CD45RA+ positively selected. V gene TRBV18 combines with J gene TRBJ2-7; D remains unclear. CDR3 bases: TGTGCCAGCTCACGCGCACAGACCCCGGACGAGCAGTACTTC. Translating gives CASSRAQTPDEQYF.